The text below deals with one T cell receptor (beta chain). The antigen remains unidentified. Other nucleotide sequences from this sample produce the same CDR3. The data belong to a study of cytomegalovirus exposure and HLA in healthy donors. Points from the study as a whole: Most subjects had HLA-A and HLA-B alleles reportedly predicted accurately by TCR beta sequences.

Looked up from germline, CDR1 is SGHAT and CDR2 is FQNNGV. Trimming stripped 4 bases from V and 6 bases from J, with 14 bases between. This CDR3 is built from 14 residues. Primers included in the PCR were 60 Vbeta and 13 Jbeta primers. Assay: immunoSEQ multiplex PCR; the TCRdb copy retains only in-frame clones and omits some. The sample holds 60,000 to 70,000 clones; around four fifths are singletons and the top ten take 9.7%. The origin of this receptor is a middle-aged man in good health and CMV-seronegative. Input material: PBMCs. The chain couples TRBV11-2 to TRBJ2-3, with a weak D call TRBD2 (6 bases). CDR3 loop: CASSSRAGPDTQYF. Here the CDR3 DNA reads TGTGCCAGCAGCTCCCGAGCGGGTCCGGATACGCAGTATTTT.